The sequence of this T cell receptor beta chain was determined in a study of CD8 T cells in Susac syndrome. Deletions cut 3 bases from V and 7 bases from J, with 18 bases between. The CDR3 has 14 amino acids. CDR1 GTSNPN and CDR2 SVGIG come from the germline V gene (reference sequence). RNA in amounts of roughly 0.5 to 1 ug was reverse transcribed with random hexamers. An immunoSEQ multiplex PCR generated amplified TCR beta CDR3 products spanning 54 Vbeta and 13 Jbeta. TCRdb recomputed calls from the immunoSEQ multiplex PCR reads with MiXCR, one row per CDR3 protein. The sample yields under 200,000 distinct CDR3 sequences, roughly 95% seen once.

The rearrangement links TRBV30 to TRBJ1-2; D not certain. Sequences were obtained from CD4+ T cells from PBMCs. The receptor was isolated from a human donor in good health. CDR3 in amino acids: CAWSSANVYGGYTF. CDR3 DNA: TGTGCCTGGAGCTCCGCCAATGTGTACGGTGGCTACACCTTC.